The clone carrying this T cell receptor delta chain turned up a few times. Its antigen is as yet unknown. Alphabeta T cells were depleted, then CD3+ Vdelta1+ Vdelta2- thymocytes were FACS-sorted. Sequences come from RNA converted to cDNA by reverse transcription. The CDR3 regions were amplified by multiplex PCR from V-gene primers to a constant-region primer. TCRdb applied CATT to the multiplex PCR reads for clone calling. This table has about 50,000 delta-chain clones, less than 15% appearing once. This sample was taken from a study of Vδ1+ human thymocytes. The CDR3 consists of 18 residues. V was cut by 4 bases and J by 0 bases, with 21 bases left in between. Germline V gives CDR1 TSWWSYY, CDR2 QGS. Broader study findings: About 20% of thymic delta-chain sequences were Vdelta2, with few Vdelta3, unlike blood Vdelta1+ controls. In the thymus, TRG and TRD repertoires looked highly polyclonal with Gaussian CDR3 lengths.

The TCR sequence derives from a girl less than two years old who had congenital heart surgery. This chain connects TRDV1 to TRDJ1, with D tentatively TRDD2 (6 bases). The sample taken for sequencing was Vdelta1+ gamma-delta thymocytes from the thymus. This sample's subset: FACS-sorted CD3+ TCRalphabeta- TCRVdelta1+ TCRVdelta2- thymocytes. The CDR3 DNA reads as TGTGCTCTTGGGGCGCGGCCTTCCCCGGATCATAACACCGATAAACTCATCTTT. Translating it yields CALGARPSPDHNTDKLIF.